This TCR beta chain appears in the sequencing data of a study of CD8 T cells in Susac syndrome. Study-wide points: Susac syndrome CD4+ T cell repertoires showed no clonal expansion.

Turning to this clonotype: The antigen is unknown.

The CDR3 has 16 amino acids. Germline CDR1 is DFQATT and CDR2 is SNEGSKA (reference sequence). Deletions cut 0 bases from V and 5 bases from J, with 18 bases between. Negative isolation yielded the CD8+ and CD4+ T cells, while FACS enriched the TEMRA cells. After extraction with the RNeasy kit, roughly 0.45 to 1 ug of the RNA was reverse transcribed using random hexamers. TCR beta CDR3 was amplified by immunoSEQ multiplex PCR. This amplification extended across 54 Vbeta and 13 Jbeta segments. One entry per CDR3 protein, called by TCRdb with MiXCR from the immunoSEQ multiplex PCR reads. The repertoire holds over 150,000 distinct CDR3 sequences, with 85% to 95% as singletons.

The sequence came from a human donor with Susac syndrome. Sequences were obtained from CD4+ T cells from PBMCs. The chain joins TRBV20-1 to TRBJ2-3, with a possible D match to TRBD2 (7 bases). CDR3 DNA: TGCAGTGCTAGAGACCCCAAGGGGGGGGTGCAAGATACGCAGTATTTT. It is translated as CSARDPKGGVQDTQYF.